This T cell receptor (beta chain) was obtained from a study of Ad26.COV2.S vaccination and SARS-CoV-2 variants. For the study at large: The study gave Ad26.COV2.S intramuscularly, once or twice 56 days apart.

Study outcomes and limitations: With respect to non-spike TCR breadth, vaccine and placebo recipients were similar. TCR breadth and depth estimates may have understated total T cell responses.

Specified treatment: about 20 received Ad26.COV2.S at low or high dose, single or two shots; roughly five received placebo; per-sample allocation not given. Samples analyzed were those drawn on day 63 after the first vaccine or placebo injection. Data came from immunoSEQ multiplex PCR; TCRdb stores just in-frame clones and leaves some out. The data contain over 350,000 clones, 80% to 90% of them seen just once; the ten biggest clones take up about 3.6%. On this clone itself: Antigen specificity is unknown.

This sequence was found in a person between 18 and 59 years old who received the Ad26.COV2.S COVID-19 vaccine or a placebo. Here the sequenced sample was peripheral blood, taken in a trial of Ad26.COV2.S vaccine versus placebo.

The CDR3 DNA is TGTGCCAGCAGTTGGCCTGCGGGGGCTTTCTTT. Translated: CASSWPAGAFF. V is TRBV6-2 or TRBV6-3 and J is TRBJ1-1; D is uncertain. The CDR3 has 11 amino acids. From germline, CDR1 is MNHEY and CDR2 SVGEGT. V gave up 4 bases and J gave up 11 bases, with 11 bases separating them.